Listed below are T cell receptor beta chains from one sample, sequenced in a study of blood T cell repertoires in COVID-19. Produced via immunoSEQ multiplex PCR; TCRdb's table is partial and in-frame only. Of around 290,000 clones listed, around nine tenths were seen once; the top ten hold about an eighth. Sequenced sample: peripheral blood. These receptors came from a woman aged 65 to 85 with COVID-19, enrolled during active disease. Both conserved end residues are trimmed from each CDR3. The D gene is left open where the match is weak.

d_call v_call cdr3_aa
. TRBV5-4 ASSPARGENEQF
TRBD1 TRBV28 AGRGQGGYTEAF
. TRBV29-1 SVYQGGPGETQY
TRBD1 TRBV5-1 ASSRDRDGYT
TRBD2 TRBV28 ASSKLGLAGYNEQF
. TRBV2 ASSALPQPGVEAF
TRBD2 TRBV4-2 ASSQDLSGGSTGELF
. TRBV19 ASSIVSPGELF
. TRBV6-5 ASSSTVYEQY
. TRBV6-5 ASSYLSGQPQH